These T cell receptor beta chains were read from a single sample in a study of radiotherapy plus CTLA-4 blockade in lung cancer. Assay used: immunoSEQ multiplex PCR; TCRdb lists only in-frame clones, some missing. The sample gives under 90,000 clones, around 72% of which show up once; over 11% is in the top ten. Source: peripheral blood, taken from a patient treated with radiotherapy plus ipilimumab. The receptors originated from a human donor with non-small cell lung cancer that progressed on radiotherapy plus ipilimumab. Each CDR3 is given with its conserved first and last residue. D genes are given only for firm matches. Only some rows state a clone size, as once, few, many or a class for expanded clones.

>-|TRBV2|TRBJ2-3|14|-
TGTGCCAGCAGTCGCGGGACCATCACAGATACGCAGTATTTT
CASSRGTITDTQYF
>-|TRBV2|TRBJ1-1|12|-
TGTGCCGGTAGAACAGTGAACACTGAAGCTTTCTTT
CAGRTVNTEAFF
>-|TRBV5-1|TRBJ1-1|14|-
TGCGCCAGCAGCCCCTTAGAGGCTCGGACTGAAGCTTTCTTT
CASSPLEARTEAFF
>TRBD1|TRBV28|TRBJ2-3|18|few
TGTGCCAGCAGTTCCTTACTCCGGGACAGGGGGAGCACAGATACGCAGTATTTT
CASSSLLRDRGSTDTQYF
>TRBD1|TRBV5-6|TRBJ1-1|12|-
TGTGCCAGCAGCTTGGAAGACAGGGATCCTTTCTTT
CASSLEDRDPFF
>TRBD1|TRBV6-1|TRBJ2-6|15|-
TGTGCCAGCAGTGTACAGGGGGCGGGGGCCAACGTCCTGACTTTC
CASSVQGAGANVLTF
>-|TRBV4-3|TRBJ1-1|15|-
TGCGCCAGCAGCCAAGATCCCCGGGCGAACACTGAAGCTTTCTTT
CASSQDPRANTEAFF
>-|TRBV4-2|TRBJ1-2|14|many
TGTGCCAGCAGCCAAGATTGGGGAGGTGGTGGCTACACCTTC
CASSQDWGGGGYTF
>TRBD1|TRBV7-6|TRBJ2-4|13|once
TGTGCCAGCAGCTCGACAGGGGAGGACATTCAGTACTTC
CASSSTGEDIQYF
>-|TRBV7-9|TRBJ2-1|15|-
TGTGCCAGCACCCACAGACAGGGAGGGTATGATGAGCAGTTCTTC
CASTHRQGGYDEQFF
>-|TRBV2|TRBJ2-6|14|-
TGTGCCAGCAGAGGACAGACTGGGGCCAACGTCCTGACTTTC
CASRGQTGANVLTF
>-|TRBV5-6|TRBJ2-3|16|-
TGTGCCAGCAGCTCCCCAGGCGACTCTAGCACAGATACGCAGTATTTT
CASSSPGDSSTDTQYF
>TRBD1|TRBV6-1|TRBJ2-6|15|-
TGTGCCAGCAGTGTACAGGGGGCGGGGGCCAATGTCCTGACTTTC
CASSVQGAGANVLTF
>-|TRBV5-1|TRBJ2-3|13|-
TGCGCCAGCAGCGAACAGACAGACGGTACGCAGTATTTT
CASSEQTDGTQYF
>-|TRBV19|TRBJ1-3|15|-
TGTGCCAGTAGGAAGGACAGAGCCTCTGGAAACACCATATATTTT
CASRKDRASGNTIYF
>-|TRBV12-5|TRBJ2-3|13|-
TGTGCTAGTGGTTTGAGTGGACAGAATACGCAGTATTTT
CASGLSGQNTQYF
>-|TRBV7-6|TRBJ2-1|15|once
TGTGCCAGCAGCCCAAAGACAGGAAACTACAATGAGCAGTTCTTC
CASSPKTGNYNEQFF
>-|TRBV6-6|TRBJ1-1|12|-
TGTGCCAGCAGTTACTCCACAGGTGAAGCTTTCTTT
CASSYSTGEAFF
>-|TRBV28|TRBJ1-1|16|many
TGTGCCAGCAGCCTTGGAAGAGCTGCTATGAACACTGAAGCTTTCTTT
CASSLGRAAMNTEAFF
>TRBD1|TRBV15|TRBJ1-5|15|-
TGTGCCACCAGCAGGGAGACCAGGGGGAATCAGCCCCAGCATTTT
CATSRETRGNQPQHF
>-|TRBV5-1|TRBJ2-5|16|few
TGCGCCAGCAGCCGAGGACAGAGCGCGTACCAAGAGACCCAGTACTTC
CASSRGQSAYQETQYF
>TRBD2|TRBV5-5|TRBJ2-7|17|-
TGTGCCAGCAGCTTGCCAGGAGTGGGCGGGAGGGGAATCGAGCAGTACTTC
CASSLPGVGGRGIEQYF
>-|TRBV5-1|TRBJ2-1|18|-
TGCGCCAGCAGCCCGCTAGGGACAAGGGAAGGGGGATACAATGAGCAGTTCTTC
CASSPLGTREGGYNEQFF
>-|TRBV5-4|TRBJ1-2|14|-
TGTGCCAGCAGCCTGCTTGGGAGTTCCTATGGCTACACCTTC
CASSLLGSSYGYTF
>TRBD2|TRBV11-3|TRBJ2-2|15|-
TGTGCCAGCAGCTTAACGGGGGGGGACACCGGGGAGCTGTTTTTT
CASSLTGGDTGELFF
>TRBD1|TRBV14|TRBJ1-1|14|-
TGTGCCAGCAGCCCGGACAGGGAAGACACTGAAGCTTTCTTT
CASSPDREDTEAFF
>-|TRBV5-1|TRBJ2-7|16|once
TGCGCCAGCAGCTTGGGGGGCCCACCCGGGGGCTACGAGCAGTACTTC
CASSLGGPPGGYEQYF
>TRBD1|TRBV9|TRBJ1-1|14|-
TGTGCCAGCAGCGTAGCTTACAGGGGGTCTGAAGCTTTCTTT
CASSVAYRGSEAFF
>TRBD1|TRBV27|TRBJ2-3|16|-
TGTGCCAGCAGTTCCCTAGGACAGGGGAACACAGATACGCAGTATTTT
CASSSLGQGNTDTQYF
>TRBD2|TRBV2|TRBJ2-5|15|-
TGTGCCAGCAGTGCCGGGACTAGCGGGGTGGAGACCCAGTACTTC
CASSAGTSGVETQYF
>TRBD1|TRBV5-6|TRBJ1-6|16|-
TGTGCCAGCAGCTTGGTAGGGACAGGGGGGAATTCACCCCTCCACTTT
CASSLVGTGGNSPLHF
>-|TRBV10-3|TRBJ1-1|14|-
TGTGCCATCCGTCCCGATAGCCAGACCCCGAAAGCTTTCTTT
CAIRPDSQTPKAFF
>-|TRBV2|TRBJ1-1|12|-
TGTGCCAGCAGTGAAGAGGGGGAGGAAGCTTTCTTT
CASSEEGEEAFF
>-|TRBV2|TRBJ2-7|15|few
TGTGCCAGCAGTGTGACAGTTAGGCTCAGCGCCGAGCAGTACTTC
CASSVTVRLSAEQYF
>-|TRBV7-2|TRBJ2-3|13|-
TGTGCCAGCAGCTTAGGGAAGACAGATACGCAGTATTTT
CASSLGKTDTQYF
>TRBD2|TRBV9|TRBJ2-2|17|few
TGTGCCAGCAGCGATTCGAGCGGGAGTGCCGACACCGGGGAGCTGTTTTTT
CASSDSSGSADTGELFF
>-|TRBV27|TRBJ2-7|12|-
TGTGCCAGCAGTGAACACGGCTACGAGCAGTACTTC
CASSEHGYEQYF
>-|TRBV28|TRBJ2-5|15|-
TGTGCCAGCAGTTTATCCGAAGGCCGGTGGAAGACCCAGTACTTC
CASSLSEGRWKTQYF
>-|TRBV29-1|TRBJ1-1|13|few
TGCAGCGTTTACAGGGATAGTGGAACTGAAGCTTTCTTT
CSVYRDSGTEAFF
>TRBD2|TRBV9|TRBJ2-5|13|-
TGTGCCAGCAGCGGCAGGACTAGCGGGGTCCAGTACTTC
CASSGRTSGVQYF
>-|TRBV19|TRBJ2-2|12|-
TGTGCCAGTAGTATTGGGTTCGGGGAGCTGTTTTTT
CASSIGFGELFF
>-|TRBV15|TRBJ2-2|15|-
TGTGCCACCAGCAGAGATAGGGCGAACACCGGGGAGCTGTTTTTT
CATSRDRANTGELFF
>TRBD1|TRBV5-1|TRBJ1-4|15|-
TGCGCCAGCAGCTTGACAGGGGCCTTATATGAAAAACTGTTTTTT
CASSLTGALYEKLFF